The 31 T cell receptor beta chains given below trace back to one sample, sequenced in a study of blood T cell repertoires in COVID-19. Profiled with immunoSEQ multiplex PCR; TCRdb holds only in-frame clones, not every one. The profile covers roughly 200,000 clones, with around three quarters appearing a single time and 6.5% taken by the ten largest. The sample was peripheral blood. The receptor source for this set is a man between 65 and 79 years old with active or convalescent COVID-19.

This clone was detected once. CDR3 loop: CASRQLAKNIQYF. Written as DNA, the CDR3 is TGTGCCAGCAGACAGCTAGCCAAAAACATTCAGTACTTC. The chain couples TRBV27 to TRBJ2-4, with D unclear. Germline V CDR1 and CDR2: MNHEY, SMNVEV (reference sequence). V was clipped by 6 bases and J by 0 bases, with 6 bases between them. This CDR3 is 13 amino acids long.

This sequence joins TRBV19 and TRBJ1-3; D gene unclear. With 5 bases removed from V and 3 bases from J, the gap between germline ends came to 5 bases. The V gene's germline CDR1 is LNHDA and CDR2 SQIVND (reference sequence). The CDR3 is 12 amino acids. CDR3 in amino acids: CASSELGNTIYF. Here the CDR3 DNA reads TGTGCCAGTAGTGAACTTGGAAACACCATATATTTT.

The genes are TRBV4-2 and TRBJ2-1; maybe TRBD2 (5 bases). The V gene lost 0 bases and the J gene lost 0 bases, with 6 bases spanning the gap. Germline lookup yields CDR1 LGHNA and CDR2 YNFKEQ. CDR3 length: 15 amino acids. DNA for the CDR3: TGTGCCAGCAGCCAAGACCGGGGCTCCTACAATGAGCAGTTCTTC. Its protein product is CASSQDRGSYNEQFF.

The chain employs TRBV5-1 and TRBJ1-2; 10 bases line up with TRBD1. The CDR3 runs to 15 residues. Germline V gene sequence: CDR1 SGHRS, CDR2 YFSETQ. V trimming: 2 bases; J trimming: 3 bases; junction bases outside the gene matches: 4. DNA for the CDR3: TGCGCCAGCAGCTTACCCGGGACAGGGGACTATGGCTACACCTTC. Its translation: CASSLPGTGDYGYTF.

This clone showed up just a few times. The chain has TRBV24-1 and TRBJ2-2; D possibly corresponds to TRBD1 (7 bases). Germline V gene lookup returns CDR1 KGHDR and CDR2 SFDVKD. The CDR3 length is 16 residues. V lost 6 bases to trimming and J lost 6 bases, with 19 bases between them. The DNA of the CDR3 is TGTGCCACCAGTCCCCCCGAAGGAGGGGGCCCCGGGGAGCTGTTTTTT. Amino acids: CATSPPEGGGPGELFF.

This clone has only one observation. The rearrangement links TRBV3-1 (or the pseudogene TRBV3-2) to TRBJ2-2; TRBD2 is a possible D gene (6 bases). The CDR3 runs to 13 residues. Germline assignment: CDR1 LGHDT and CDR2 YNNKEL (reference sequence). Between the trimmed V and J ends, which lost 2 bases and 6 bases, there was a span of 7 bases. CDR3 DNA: TGTGCCAGCAGCCAAAGGAGGGCCGGGGAGCTGTTTTTT. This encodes CASSQRRAGELFF.

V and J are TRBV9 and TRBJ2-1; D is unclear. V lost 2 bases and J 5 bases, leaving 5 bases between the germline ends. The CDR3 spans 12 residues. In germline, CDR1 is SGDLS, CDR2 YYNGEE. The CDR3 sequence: CASSVPDNEQFF. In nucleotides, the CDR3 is TGTGCCAGCAGCGTTCCGGACAATGAGCAGTTCTTC.

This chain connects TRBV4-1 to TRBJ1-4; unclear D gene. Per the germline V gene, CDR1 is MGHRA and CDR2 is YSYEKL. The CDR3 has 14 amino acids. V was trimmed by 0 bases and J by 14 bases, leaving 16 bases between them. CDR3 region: CASSQDRDPRGLFF. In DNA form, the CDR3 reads TGCGCCAGCAGCCAAGATCGAGACCCCAGAGGTCTGTTTTTT.

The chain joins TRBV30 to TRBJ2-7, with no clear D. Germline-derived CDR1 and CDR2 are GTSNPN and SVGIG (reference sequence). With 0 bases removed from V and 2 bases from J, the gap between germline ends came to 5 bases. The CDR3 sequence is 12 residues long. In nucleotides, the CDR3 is TGTGCCTGGAGTGTGAGGACCTACGAGCAGTACTTC. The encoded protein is CAWSVRTYEQYF.

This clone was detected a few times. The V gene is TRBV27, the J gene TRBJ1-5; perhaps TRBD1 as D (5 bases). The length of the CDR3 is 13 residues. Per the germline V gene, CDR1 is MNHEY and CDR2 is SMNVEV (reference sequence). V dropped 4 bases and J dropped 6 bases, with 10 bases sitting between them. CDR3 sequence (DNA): TGTGCCAGCAGTTCTCAGGGTCGTCAGCCCCAGCATTTT. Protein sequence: CASSSQGRQPQHF.

The CDR3 loop reads CASSLVQAGGPNEQFF. For the CDR3, the DNA is TGTGCCAGCAGCTTAGTTCAAGCGGGAGGGCCGAATGAGCAGTTCTTC. This chain uses TRBV7-6 with TRBJ2-1; the match to TRBD2 covers 10 bases. Germline V gene data show CDR1 as SGHVS and CDR2 as FNYEAQ. The CDR3 is made up of 16 amino acids. V was clipped by 1 base and J by 7 bases; unmatched bases: 7.

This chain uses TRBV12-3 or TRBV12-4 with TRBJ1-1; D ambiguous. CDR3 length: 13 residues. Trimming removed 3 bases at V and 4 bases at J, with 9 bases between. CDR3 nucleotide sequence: TGTGCCAGCAGTTTCTCTAAACTCACTGAAGCTTTCTTT. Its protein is CASSFSKLTEAFF.

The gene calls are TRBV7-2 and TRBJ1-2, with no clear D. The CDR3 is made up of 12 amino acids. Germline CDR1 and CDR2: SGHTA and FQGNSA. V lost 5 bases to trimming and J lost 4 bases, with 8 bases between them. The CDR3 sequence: CASSNTIYGYTF. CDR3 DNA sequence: TGTGCCAGCAGCAACACTATCTATGGCTACACCTTC.

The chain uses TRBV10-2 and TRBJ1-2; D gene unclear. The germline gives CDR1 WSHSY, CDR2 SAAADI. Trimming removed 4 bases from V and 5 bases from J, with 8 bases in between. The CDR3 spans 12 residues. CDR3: CASSGSEYGYTF. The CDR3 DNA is TGCGCCAGCAGTGGGTCAGAGTATGGCTACACCTTC.

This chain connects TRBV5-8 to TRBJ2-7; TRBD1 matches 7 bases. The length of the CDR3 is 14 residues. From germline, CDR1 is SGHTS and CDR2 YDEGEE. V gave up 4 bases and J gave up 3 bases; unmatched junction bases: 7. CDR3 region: CASSNAGGFYEQYF. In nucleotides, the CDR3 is TGTGCCAGCAGCAACGCAGGGGGATTCTACGAGCAGTACTTC. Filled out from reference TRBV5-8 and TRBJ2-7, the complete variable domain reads EAGVTQSPTHLIKTRGQQATLRCSPISGHTSVYWYQQALGLGLQFLLWYDEGEERNRGNFPPRFSGRQFPNYSSELNVNALELEDSALYLCASSNAGGFYEQYFGPGTRLTVT.

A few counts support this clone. For the CDR3, the DNA is TGTGCCAGCAGCTTCAGACTAGCGGGACCGGGAGAGCAGTACTTC. Its protein is CASSFRLAGPGEQYF. This chain uses TRBV7-8 with TRBJ2-7, with 11 bases fitting TRBD2. The CDR3 is made up of 15 amino acids. Losses at the gene ends were 3 bases for V and 7 bases for J; bases not matched to a gene: 8. CDR1 is SGHVS and CDR2 is FQNEAQ in the germline V gene.

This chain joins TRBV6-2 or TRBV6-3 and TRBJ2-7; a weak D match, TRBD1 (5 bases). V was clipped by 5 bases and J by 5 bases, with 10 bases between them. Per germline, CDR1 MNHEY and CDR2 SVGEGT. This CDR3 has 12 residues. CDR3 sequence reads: CASSSTRDEQYF. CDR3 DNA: TGTGCCAGCAGTAGTACCAGGGACGAGCAGTACTTC.

The CDR3 spells CASSTDREGYEQYF. DNA for the CDR3: TGTGCCAGCTCAACGGACAGGGAGGGCTACGAGCAGTACTTC. The chain joins TRBV18 to TRBJ2-7; D is perhaps TRBD1 (8 bases). Germline V CDR1 and CDR2: KGHSH, LQKENI. The CDR3 consists of 14 residues. V lost 5 bases, J lost 3 bases, and 14 bases lay in between.

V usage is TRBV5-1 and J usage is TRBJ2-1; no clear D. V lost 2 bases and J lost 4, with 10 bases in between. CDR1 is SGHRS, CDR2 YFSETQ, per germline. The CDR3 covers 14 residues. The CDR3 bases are TGCGCCAGCAGCTTTTCCGCGACTTACAATGAGCAGTTCTTC. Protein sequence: CASSFSATYNEQFF.

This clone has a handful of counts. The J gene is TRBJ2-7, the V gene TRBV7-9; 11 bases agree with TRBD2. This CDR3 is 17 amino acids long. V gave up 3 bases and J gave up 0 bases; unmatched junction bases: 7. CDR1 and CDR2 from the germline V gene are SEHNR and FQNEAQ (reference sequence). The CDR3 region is CASSLALTSGVSYEQYF. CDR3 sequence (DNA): TGTGCCAGCAGCTTGGCCCTGACTAGCGGGGTCTCCTACGAGCAGTACTTC.

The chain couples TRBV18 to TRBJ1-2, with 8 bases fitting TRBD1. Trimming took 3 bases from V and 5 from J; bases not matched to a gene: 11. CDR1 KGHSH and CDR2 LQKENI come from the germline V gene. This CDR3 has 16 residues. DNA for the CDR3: TGTGCCAGCTCACCCCCAAACGAAAACAGGGGGTATGGCTACACCTTC. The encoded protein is CASSPPNENRGYGYTF. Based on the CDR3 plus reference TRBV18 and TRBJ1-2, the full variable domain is NAGVMQNPRHLVRRRGQEARLRCSPMKGHSHVYWYRQLPEEGLKFMVYLQKENIIDESGMPKERFSAEFPKEGPSILRIQQVVRGDSAAYFCASSPPNENRGYGYTFGSGTRLTVV.

The CDR3 here is CASSERDRGGGYTF. The CDR3 nucleotides are TGCGCCAGCAGTGAACGCGACAGGGGTGGGGGCTACACCTTC. V and J are TRBV10-1 and TRBJ1-2, with 8 bases fitting TRBD1. This CDR3 is built from 14 residues. Germline CDR1 and CDR2: WNHNN and SYGVQD (reference sequence). J was trimmed by 8 bases and V by 3 bases; bases with no gene match: 8.

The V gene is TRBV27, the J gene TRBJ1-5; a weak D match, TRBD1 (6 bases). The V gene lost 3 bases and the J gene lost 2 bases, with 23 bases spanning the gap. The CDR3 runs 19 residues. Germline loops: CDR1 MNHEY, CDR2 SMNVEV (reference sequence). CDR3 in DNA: TGTGCCAGCAGTTTTCGTGGGGGACATTATACCAAAGGCAATCAGCCCCAGCATTTT. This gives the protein CASSFRGGHYTKGNQPQHF.

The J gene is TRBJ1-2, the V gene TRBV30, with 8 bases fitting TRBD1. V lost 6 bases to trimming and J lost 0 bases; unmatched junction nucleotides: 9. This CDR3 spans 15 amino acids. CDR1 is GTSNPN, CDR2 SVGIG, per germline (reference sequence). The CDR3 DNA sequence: TGTGCCTGCACCCGGGACAGGATCACTAACTATGGCTACACCTTC. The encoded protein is CACTRDRITNYGYTF.

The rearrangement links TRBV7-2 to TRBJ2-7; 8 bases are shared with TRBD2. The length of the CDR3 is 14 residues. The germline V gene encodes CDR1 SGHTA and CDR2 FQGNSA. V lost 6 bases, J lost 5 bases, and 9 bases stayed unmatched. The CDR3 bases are TGTGCCAGCAGGGCGGGGACTAGGGGCCACGAGCAGTACTTC. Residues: CASRAGTRGHEQYF. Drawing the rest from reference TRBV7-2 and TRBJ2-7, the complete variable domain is GAGVSQSPSNKVTEKGKDVELRCDPISGHTALYWYRQSLGQGLEFLIYFQGNSAPDKSGLPSDRFSAERTGGSVSTLTIQRTQQEDSAVYLCASRAGTRGHEQYFGPGTRLTVT.

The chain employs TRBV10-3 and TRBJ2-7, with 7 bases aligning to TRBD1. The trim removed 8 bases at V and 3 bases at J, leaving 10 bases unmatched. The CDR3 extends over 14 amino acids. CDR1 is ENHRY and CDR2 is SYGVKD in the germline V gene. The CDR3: CAISPQGENYEQYF. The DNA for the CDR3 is TGTGCCATCTCCCCGCAGGGGGAGAACTACGAGCAGTACTTC.

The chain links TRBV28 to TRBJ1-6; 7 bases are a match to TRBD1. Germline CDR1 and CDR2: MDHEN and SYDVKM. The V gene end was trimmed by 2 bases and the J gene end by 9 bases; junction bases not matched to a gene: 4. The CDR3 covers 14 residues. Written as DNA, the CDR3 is TGTGCCAGCAGTTTAGGGGACAGATTTTCACCCCTCCACTTT. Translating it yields CASSLGDRFSPLHF.

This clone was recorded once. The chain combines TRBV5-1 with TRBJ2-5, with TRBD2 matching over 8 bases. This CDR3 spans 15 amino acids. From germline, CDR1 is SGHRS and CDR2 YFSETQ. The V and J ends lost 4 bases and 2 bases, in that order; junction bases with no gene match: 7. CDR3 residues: CASSKTSVTQETQYF. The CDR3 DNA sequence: TGCGCCAGCAGCAAGACTAGCGTTACGCAAGAGACCCAGTACTTC.

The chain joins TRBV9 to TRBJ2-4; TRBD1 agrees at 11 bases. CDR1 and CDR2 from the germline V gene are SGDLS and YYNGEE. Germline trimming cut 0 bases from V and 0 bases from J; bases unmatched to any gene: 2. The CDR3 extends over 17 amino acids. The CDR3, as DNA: TGTGCCAGCAGCGTAGAGGGACAGGGGGTAGCCAAAAACATTCAGTACTTC. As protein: CASSVEGQGVAKNIQYF.

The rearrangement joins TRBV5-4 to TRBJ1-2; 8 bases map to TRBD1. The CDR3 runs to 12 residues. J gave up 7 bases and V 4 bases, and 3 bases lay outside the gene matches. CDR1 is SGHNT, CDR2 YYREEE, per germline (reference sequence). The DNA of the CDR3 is TGTGCCAGCAGCGTCGACAGGGGTGGCTACACCTTC. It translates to CASSVDRGGYTF.

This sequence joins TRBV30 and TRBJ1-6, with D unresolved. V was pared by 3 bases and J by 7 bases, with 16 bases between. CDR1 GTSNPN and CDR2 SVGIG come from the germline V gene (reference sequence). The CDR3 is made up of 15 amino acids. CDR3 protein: CAWRLQTRENSPLHF. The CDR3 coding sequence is TGTGCCTGGAGACTCCAGACAAGAGAGAATTCACCCCTCCACTTT.